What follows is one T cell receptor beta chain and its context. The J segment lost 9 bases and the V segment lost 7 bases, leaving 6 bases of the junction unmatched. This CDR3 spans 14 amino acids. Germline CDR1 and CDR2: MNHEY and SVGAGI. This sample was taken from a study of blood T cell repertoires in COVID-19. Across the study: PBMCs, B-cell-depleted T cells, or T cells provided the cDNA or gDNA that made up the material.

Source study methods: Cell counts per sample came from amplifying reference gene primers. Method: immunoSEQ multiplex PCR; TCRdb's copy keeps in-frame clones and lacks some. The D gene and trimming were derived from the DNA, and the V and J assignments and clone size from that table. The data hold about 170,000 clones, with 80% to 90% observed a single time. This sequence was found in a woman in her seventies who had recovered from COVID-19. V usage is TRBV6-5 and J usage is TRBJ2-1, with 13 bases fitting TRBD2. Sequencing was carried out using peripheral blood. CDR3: CASIRLAGGVEQFF. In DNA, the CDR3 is TGTGCCAGCATCCGACTAGCGGGAGGAGTTGAGCAGTTCTTC.